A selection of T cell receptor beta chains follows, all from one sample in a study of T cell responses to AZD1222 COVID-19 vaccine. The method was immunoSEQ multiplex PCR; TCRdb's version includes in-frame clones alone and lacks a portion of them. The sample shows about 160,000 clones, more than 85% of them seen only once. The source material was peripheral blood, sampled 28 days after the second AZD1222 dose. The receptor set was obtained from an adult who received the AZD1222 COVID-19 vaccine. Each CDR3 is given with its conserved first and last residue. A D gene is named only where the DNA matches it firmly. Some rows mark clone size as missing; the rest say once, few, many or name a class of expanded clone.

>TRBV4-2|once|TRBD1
CASSQGTGRNVLTF
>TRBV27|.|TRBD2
CASSSPAGGYNEQFF
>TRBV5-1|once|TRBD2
CASSLEGSRESSYNEQFF
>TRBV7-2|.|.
CASSSDRYEQYF
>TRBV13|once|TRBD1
CASSLDRGGSPLHF
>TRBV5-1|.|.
CASSLTAGSEKLFF
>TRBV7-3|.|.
CASSHITGETQYF
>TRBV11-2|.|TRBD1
CASSEGQGNTDTQYF
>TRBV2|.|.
CASKVLDGGYTF
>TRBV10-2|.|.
CASSGGLAYEQYF
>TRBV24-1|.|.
CATSDLQSYEQYF
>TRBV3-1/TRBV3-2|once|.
CASSQGRQFFNEKLFF
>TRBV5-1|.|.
CASSADTGAGELFF
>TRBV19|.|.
CASSKTGSFNEKLFF
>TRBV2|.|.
CAYPAVDSYNEQFF
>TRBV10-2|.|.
CASSGLGETQYF
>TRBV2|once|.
CASSEGVSGELFF
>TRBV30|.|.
CAWSMWEETQYF
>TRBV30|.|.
CAWSVYHSNQPQHF
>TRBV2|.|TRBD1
CARGQPYNEQFF
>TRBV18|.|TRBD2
CASSPDAGGSYNEQFF
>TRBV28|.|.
CASSFGGAAFF
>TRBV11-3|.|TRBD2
CASSLEGLAALTGELFF
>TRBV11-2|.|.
CATTKKITGELFF
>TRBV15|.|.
CATSKTLGEQFF
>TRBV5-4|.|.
CASSLPYSLNTEAFF
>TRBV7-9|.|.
CASKNNTLGVSEAFF
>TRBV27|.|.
CASKTTGRDNSPLHF
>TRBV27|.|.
CASSLNGLPSYNEQFF
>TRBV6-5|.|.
CASSYSTSRYNEQFF
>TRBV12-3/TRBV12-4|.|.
CASSQGNYGYTF
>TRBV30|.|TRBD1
CAWASGQGDNSPLHF
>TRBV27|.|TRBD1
CASSSRDRESYNSPLHF
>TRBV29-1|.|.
CSVGKETQYF
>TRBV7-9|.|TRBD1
CASSSLDRGNTGELFF
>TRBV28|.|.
CASSLSQDLFSNQPQHF
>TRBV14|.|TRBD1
CASSQSYRGGTEAFF
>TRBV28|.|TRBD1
CASSQQGHLHF
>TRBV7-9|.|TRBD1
CAQTVWDRENIQYF
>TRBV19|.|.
CASSIDTTNEKLFF
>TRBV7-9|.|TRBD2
CASSSGTSGPYNEQFF
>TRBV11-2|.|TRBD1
CASSFPGTGDWPGEQYF
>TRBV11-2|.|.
CASSLSDGGYGYTF
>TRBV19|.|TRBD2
CASRRTSGISYEQYF
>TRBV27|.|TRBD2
CASSLLSSGVRYLTYNEQFF
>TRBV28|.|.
CASSADYGYTF
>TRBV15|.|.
CATAAVGNQPQHF
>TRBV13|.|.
CASSLGYNEQFF